The source of this TCR beta chain is a study of T cell responses to AZD1222 COVID-19 vaccine. For this clone: Its target is not known.

Findings of the study overall: Only a handful of individuals given AZD1222 were seropositive at baseline. Vaccine-related CD4 TCRs covered spike, predominating at 160-218 and 743-854.

Trimming left V 4 bases short and J 2 bases short, with 13 bases between. CDR3 length: 15 amino acids. Germline values: CDR1 SGHNT, CDR2 YENEEA. Produced via immunoSEQ multiplex PCR; TCRdb's table is partial and in-frame only. The sample table sets out over 130,000 clones. The material sequenced was peripheral blood. The chain combines TRBV11-3 with TRBJ2-3; no reliable D call. This clonotype was sampled from an adult in good health. CDR3 nucleotide sequence: TGTGCCAGCAGCTCCAGGACGGTTTTCACAGATACGCAGTATTTT. Translated: CASSSRTVFTDTQYF.